What follows describes a single T cell receptor beta chain. Its antigen is unknown. An end of the junction differs from the germline gene, which may be a read error. Including cysteine and phenylalanine, the CDR3 has 12 amino acids. Of the read, only the CDR3 DNA is kept; its 36 bases are in frame from base 1. In the germline V gene, CDR1 corresponds to SGHDN and CDR2 to FVKESK. The sample comes from a study of shared clonotypes between healthy human individuals (TCRdb year 2020). In the study overall: The cohort comprised a couple of women and three men aged 18 to 49 years. Each donor's leukapheresis produced roughly between roughly 0.9 and 9 billion PBMCs. Different laboratories and diverse techniques were used to prepare libraries and sequence TCR repertoires, to increase sequencing depth and limit assay-specific biases. To estimate repertoire size and how much clonotypes are shared between individuals, the study performed deep sequencing of blood TCR repertoires from roughly five healthy adults. For each donor, CD4 naive and CD4 memory were each given three plates, CD8 naive was given two plates, and CD8 memory was given one plate. Results and caveats for the whole study, not just this receptor: Naive subsets generally had larger estimated clonotype richness than memory subsets. The small number of donors limited the genetic and exposure-history diversity represented. Sampling was restricted to blood, and TCR repertoires in tissue are likely to differ from TCR repertoires in blood. Higher generation probabilities were observed for clonotypes shared by all four sorted-subset donors than for non-shared clonotypes. Incomplete sequencing was indicated by rarefaction of sorted-subset datasets, despite the large sequencing depth. Sharing across several donors was observed for about 4.8% of naive CD4, over 3% of naive CD8, about 2.3% of memory CD4, and around 0.42% of memory CD8 clonotypes. Pairwise subsampling led to the expectation that sequencing depth would affect the degree of clonotype sharing among donors.

The donors were healthy, HIV-negative adults who had no recently reported acute infections or vaccinations. Every donor was a Caucasian adult living in Nashville, Tennessee, USA. CD4+ T cells were enriched through magnetic negative selection, after which naive cells were positively selected on CD45RA and the remaining negative fraction served as the memory subset. After blood collection by leukapheresis, PBMCs were isolated using Ficoll-Histopaque density gradient centrifugation and then cryopreserved in the vapor phase of liquid nitrogen. Purity and quantity of every magnetically sorted T cell population were checked by analytical flow cytometry. Genomic DNA was isolated from each sorted fraction and quantified by UV absorbance on a Nanodrop 2000c. Using the deep immunoSEQ assay, multiplex PCR amplified TCR CDR3 regions from genomic DNA. Genomic DNA extracted from each cell subset was distributed evenly over all wells of several immunoSEQ 96-well plates, and each plate served as one replicate. Each replicate PCR for sorted subsets received around 210 ng genomic DNA, equal to 28,000 or so T cell genomes. Purified libraries were measured with a Qubit 3.0 fluorometer, size-checked on a Bioanalyzer 2100, and measured again with the KAPA Library Quantification kit. Every immunoSEQ 96-well plate was sequenced on a dedicated single-read 150-cycle Illumina NextSeq 550 flow cell. The authors processed their data as follows. Because the immunoSEQ output held only junctional sequences and lacked quality scores, the filtering could not match the filtering applied to full-length reads. Sequences were annotated with PyIR, a Python wrapper for IgBLAST v1.9, and V/J genes and CDR3 were assigned using IMGT germline references. Reads were filtered out if the reads had weak V/J assignments (E-value above 1e-6), no CDR3, stop codons, out-of-frame junctions, or ambiguous translated residues. V3J clonotypes were defined by identical inferred V gene, J gene, and CDR3 amino acid sequence. The percentage overlap between two repertoires was calculated by dividing the number of shared unique clonotypes by the size of the smaller repertoire. Repertoire richness was assessed with RTK rarefaction, the Chao1 estimator, and Recon v2.1 estimates of unobserved clonotypes. Generation probabilities for all TCRbeta clonotypes obtained by the gDNA method from a handful of donors were computed using OLGA. TCRdb re-hosts the immuneACCESS table, in-frame sequences only. Its copies lack some clones; in the studies checked, an unresolved V gene accounts for under half of them, and the cause for the rest is not known. The V and J calls and clone size were taken over from that table, and D and trimming were inferred from the DNA. The sample table contains some 1 million clones; only one count was recorded for around 74% of them. Clones ranked in the top ten supply approximately 1.5% of the sample.

The TCR was taken from a man aged 18 to 29 in good health. The sequenced sample was memory CD4+ T cells sorted from blood. The cell subset or site label on this specimen signifies: CD45RA-negative fraction. The chain links TRBV14 with TRBJ2-7, and 7 bases in between align with TRBD1. The DNA sequence is given as TGTGCCAGCAGCCTGGGCAAGGGGACAGTCCACTTC. Protein translation: CASSLGKGTVHF.